This T cell receptor (beta chain) was profiled in a study of post-analysis software for immune sequencing data. General study results and limits: Four or five TRBV segments were more frequent in patients than controls; TRBV5-6, TRBV5-1 and TRBV20-1 belonged to this group. By F measure, strong co-clustering occurred among samples prepared in the same batch.

A remark on this clonotype: Its cognate antigen is unknown. The junction departs from the called germline gene at one end, perhaps through a read error.

CDR1 SGHRS and CDR2 YFSETQ come from the germline V gene. The length of the CDR3 is 14 residues. Unique molecular identifiers featured in each of the TCR beta cDNA libraries. Via MiXCR, TCRdb re-called the PCR reads, giving one row per CDR3 protein. This sample has about 760,000 distinct CDR3 sequences, with about 32% found just once. The sequenced sample consisted of blood. V is TRBV5-1 and J is TRBJ1-5, with D possibly being TRBD1 (5 bases). The source of this sequence is a girl between 5 and 17 years old with multiple sclerosis. In DNA form, the CDR3 reads TGCGCCGGCAGCCTAGGACATCCCAATCAGCCCCAGCATTTT. It codes for CAGSLGHPNQPQHF.